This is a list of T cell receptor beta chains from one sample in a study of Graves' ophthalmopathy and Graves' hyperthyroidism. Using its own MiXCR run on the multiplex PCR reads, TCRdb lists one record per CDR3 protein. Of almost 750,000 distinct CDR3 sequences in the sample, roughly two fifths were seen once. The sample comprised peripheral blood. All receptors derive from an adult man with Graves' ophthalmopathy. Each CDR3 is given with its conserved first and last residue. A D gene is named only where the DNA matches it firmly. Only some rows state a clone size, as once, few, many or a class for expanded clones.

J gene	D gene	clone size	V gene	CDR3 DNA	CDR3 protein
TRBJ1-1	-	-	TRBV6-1	TGTGCCAGCAGTGCTCCTGAGATGAACACTGAAGCTTTCTTT	CASSAPEMNTEAFF
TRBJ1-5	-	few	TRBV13	TGTGCCAGCAGCTTAGGCAGGGAAAATCAGCCCCAGCATTTT	CASSLGRENQPQHF
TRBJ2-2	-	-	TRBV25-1	TGTGCCAGAGGGTTGACCGGGGAGCTGTTTTTT	CARGLTGELFF
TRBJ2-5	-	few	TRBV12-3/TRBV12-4	TGTGCCAGCAGACGGGACATCCAAGAGACCCAGTACTTC	CASRRDIQETQYF
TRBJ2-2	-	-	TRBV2	TGTGCCAGCAGTGAATGGCACAACACCGGGGAGCTGTTTTTT	CASSEWHNTGELFF
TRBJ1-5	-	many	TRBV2	TGTGCCAGCAGTGACGGGGGGAGTGGGGCCTATCAGCCCCAGCATTTT	CASSDGGSGAYQPQHF
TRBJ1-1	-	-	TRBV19	TGTGCCAGTAGTACCGTCCCCACAGACACCGAAGCTTCCTTT	CASSTVPTDTEASF
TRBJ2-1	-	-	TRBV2	TGTGCCAGCAGTGAAGCGGGGGGAAGGCCCCCTTTGGGTGAGCAGTTCTTC	CASSEAGGRPPLGEQFF
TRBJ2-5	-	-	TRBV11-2	TGTGCCAGCAAGAATCGGGGGTTAGAGACCCAGTACTTC	CASKNRGLETQYF
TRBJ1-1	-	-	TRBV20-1	TGCAGTGCTAGAGATGGAACAGGCACTAGAAAGAACACTGAAGCTTTCTTT	CSARDGTGTRKNTEAFF
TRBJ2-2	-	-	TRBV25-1	TGTGCCAGCAGTTACTGGGGTAGCGCCACCGGGGAGCTGTTTTTT	CASSYWGSATGELFF
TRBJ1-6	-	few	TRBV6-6	TGTGCCAGCAGTTTCCGCGGAGGGATCTCCTATAATTCACCCCTCCACTTT	CASSFRGGISYNSPLHF
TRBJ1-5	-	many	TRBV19	TGTGCCAGTAGGCACGGGACGCGGCCCCAGCATTTT	CASRHGTRPQHF
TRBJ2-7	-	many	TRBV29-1	TGCAGCGTTGAAGCGGGCCTCCAGGGCTCCTACGAGCAGTACTTC	CSVEAGLQGSYEQYF
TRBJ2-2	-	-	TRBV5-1	TGCGCCAGCAGCTTAGGACGTCTTGGGTTAGCGAACACCGGGGAGCTGTTTTTT	CASSLGRLGLANTGELFF
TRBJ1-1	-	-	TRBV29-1	TGCAGCGTTGACGACCGGCGGGGCTACACTGAAGCTTTCTTT	CSVDDRRGYTEAFF
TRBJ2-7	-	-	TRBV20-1	TGCAGTGCATACAAAGGTCCGACCTACGAGCAGTACTTC	CSAYKGPTYEQYF
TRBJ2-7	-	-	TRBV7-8	TGTGCCAGCAGCTTTTTTCCCCAGGTCCCCTACGAGCAGTACTTC	CASSFFPQVPYEQYF
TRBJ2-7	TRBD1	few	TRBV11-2	TGTGCCAGCAGCTTAGCGGCGACAGGGTCCTACGAGCAGTACTTC	CASSLAATGSYEQYF
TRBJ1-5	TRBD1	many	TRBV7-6	TGTGCCAGCAGCCAACGACAGGGTGGGGCGGGCAATCAGCCCCAGCATTTT	CASSQRQGGAGNQPQHF
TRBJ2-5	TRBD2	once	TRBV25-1	TGTGCCAGCTCACCAGCGGGGTCGGAGACCCAGTACTTC	CASSPAGSETQYF
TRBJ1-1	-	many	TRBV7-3	TGTGCCAGCAGCTTCCGCGCTGGAGGCACTGAAGCTTTCTTT	CASSFRAGGTEAFF
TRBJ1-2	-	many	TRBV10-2	TGCGCCAGCAGTCCGTTGGTGATTTATGGCTACACCTTC	CASSPLVIYGYTF
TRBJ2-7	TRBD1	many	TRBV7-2	TGTGCCAGCAGCACCCAAACAGGGGGCGGCTACGAGCAGTACTTC	CASSTQTGGGYEQYF
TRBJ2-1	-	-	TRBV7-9	TGTGCCAGCAGCTTATCACTCGATGAGCAGTTCTTC	CASSLSLDEQFF
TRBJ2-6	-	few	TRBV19	TGTGCCAGTAGTAGGGAAAGGGGATCGGGGGCCAACGTCCTGACTTTC	CASSRERGSGANVLTF
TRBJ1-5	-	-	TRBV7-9	TGTGCCAGCTCACTACGCCGGACAGTGTCTAGCAATCAGCCCCAGCATTTT	CASSLRRTVSSNQPQHF
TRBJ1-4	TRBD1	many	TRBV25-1	TGTGCCAGCACTCAGACAGGGAGGGAAAAACTGTTTTTT	CASTQTGREKLFF
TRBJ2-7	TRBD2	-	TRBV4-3	TGCGCCAGCAGCCAGGTAGCGGGAGGGCCCTACGAGCAGTACTTC	CASSQVAGGPYEQYF
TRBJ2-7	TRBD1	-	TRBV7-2	TGCGCCAGCAGCCATAATGGACAGGGCTCGTTCTACGAGCAGTACTTC	CASSHNGQGSFYEQYF
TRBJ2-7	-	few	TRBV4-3	TGCGCCAGCAGCCAAGAGAATATGGGCAGGTACGAGCAGTACTTC	CASSQENMGRYEQYF